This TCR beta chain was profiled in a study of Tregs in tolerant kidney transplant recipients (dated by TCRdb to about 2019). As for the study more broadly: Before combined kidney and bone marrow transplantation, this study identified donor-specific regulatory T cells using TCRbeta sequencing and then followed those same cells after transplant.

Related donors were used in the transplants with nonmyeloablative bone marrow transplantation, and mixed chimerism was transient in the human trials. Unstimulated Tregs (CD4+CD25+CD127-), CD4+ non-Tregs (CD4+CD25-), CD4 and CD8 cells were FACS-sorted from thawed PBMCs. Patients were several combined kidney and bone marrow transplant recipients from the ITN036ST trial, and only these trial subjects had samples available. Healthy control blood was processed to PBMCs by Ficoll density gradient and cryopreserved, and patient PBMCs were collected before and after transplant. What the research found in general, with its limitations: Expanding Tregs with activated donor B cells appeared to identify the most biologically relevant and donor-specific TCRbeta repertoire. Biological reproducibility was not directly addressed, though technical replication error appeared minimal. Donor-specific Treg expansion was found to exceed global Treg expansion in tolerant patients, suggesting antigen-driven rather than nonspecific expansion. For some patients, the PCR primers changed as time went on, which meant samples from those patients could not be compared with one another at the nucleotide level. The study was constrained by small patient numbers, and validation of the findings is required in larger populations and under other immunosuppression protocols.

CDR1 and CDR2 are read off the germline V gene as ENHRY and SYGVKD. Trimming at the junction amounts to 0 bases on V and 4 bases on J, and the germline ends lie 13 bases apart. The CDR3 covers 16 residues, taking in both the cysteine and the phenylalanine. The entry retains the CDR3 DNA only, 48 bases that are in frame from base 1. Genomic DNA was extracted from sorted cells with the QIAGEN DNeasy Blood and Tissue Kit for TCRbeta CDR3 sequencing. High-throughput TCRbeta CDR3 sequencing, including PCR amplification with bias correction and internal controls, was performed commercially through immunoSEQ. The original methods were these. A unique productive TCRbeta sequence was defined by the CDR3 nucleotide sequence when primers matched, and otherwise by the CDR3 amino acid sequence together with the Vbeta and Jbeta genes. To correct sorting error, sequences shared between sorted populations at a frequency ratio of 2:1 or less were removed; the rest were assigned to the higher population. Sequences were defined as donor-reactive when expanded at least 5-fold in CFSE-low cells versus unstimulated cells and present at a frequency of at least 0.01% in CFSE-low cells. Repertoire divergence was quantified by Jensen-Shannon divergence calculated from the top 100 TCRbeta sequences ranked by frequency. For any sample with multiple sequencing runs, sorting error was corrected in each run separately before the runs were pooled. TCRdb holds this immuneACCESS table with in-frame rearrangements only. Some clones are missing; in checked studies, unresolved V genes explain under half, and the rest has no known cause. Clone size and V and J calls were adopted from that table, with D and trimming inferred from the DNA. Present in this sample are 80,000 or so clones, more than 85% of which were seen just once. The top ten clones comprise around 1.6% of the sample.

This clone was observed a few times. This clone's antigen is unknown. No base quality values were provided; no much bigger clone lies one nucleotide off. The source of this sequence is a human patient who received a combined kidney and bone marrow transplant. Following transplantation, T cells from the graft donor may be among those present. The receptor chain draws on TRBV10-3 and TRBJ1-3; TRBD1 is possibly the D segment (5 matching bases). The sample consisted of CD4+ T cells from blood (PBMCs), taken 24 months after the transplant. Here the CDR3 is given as CAISESGGSIGNTIYF. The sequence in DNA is TGTGCCATCAGTGAGTCGGGGGGGAGCATCGGAAACACCATATATTTT.